A selection of T cell receptor beta chains follows, all from one sample in a study of OX40 agonist ivuxolimab in advanced cancers. The table came from immunoSEQ multiplex PCR; TCRdb's copy has only in-frame clones and leaves some out. Counted here are tens of thousands of clones, approximately 89% occurring once; the ten biggest clones make up 0.68%. The source material was CD4+ or CD8+ T cells sorted from blood, sampled in a trial of the OX40 agonist ivuxolimab. The receptors shown here come from an adult with an advanced solid tumor such as melanoma, head and neck, liver or kidney cancer. Both conserved end residues are part of each CDR3. The D gene is left open where the match is weak. Expanded clones get a size class; other rows say once, few or many, or leave the size out.

>TRBJ1-2|once|TRBV6-5|.
CASRRPGEGGYTF
TGTGCCAGCAGGAGACCGGGTGAGGGCGGCTACACCTTC
>TRBJ1-2|.|TRBV28|.
CASRPVNYGYTF
TGTGCCAGCAGGCCGGTTAACTATGGCTACACCTTC
>TRBJ1-4|.|TRBV28|.
CASSQLGGTNEKLFF
TGTGCCAGCAGTCAGCTGGGGGGAACTAATGAAAAACTGTTTTTT
>TRBJ2-2|.|TRBV6-6|TRBD1
CASKGQGVDTGELFF
TGTGCCAGCAAGGGACAGGGGGTTGATACCGGGGAGCTGTTTTTT
>TRBJ2-2|once|TRBV4-3|TRBD1
CASSHGQANTGELFF
TGCGCCAGCAGCCACGGACAGGCGAACACCGGGGAGCTGTTTTTT
>TRBJ1-1|.|TRBV18|.
CASSLGRGNTEAFF
TGTGCCAGCTCACTTGGCAGGGGGAACACTGAAGCTTTCTTT
>TRBJ2-1|.|TRBV14|TRBD2
CASSQLFIAGRESNEQFF
TGTGCCAGCAGCCAACTATTTATAGCGGGAAGAGAATCCAATGAGCAGTTCTTC
>TRBJ1-6|.|TRBV6-1|TRBD1
CASRQGVDNSPLHF
TGTGCCAGTAGACAGGGGGTTGATAATTCACCCCTCCACTTT
>TRBJ2-5|.|TRBV5-1|.
CASSSTGRSQETQYF
TGCGCCAGCAGCTCTACGGGACGGTCACAAGAGACCCAGTACTTC
>TRBJ1-4|.|TRBV28|TRBD1
CASSSPTGFREKLFF
TGTGCCAGCAGTTCACCGACAGGGTTTCGAGAAAAACTGTTTTTT
>TRBJ2-7|.|TRBV7-2|.
CASRPKGGSSYEQYF
TGTGCCAGCAGACCGAAGGGGGGGAGCTCCTACGAGCAGTACTTC
>TRBJ2-7|.|TRBV2|.
CASTNGVVVPRQYF
TGTGCCAGCACAAACGGGGTAGTCGTGCCCAGGCAGTACTTC
>TRBJ1-1|once|TRBV7-9|.
CASSPDSTEAFF
TGTGCCAGCAGCCCTGACAGCACTGAAGCTTTCTTT
>TRBJ2-7|few|TRBV28|.
CASSPPTLRHYEQYF
TGTGCCAGCAGTCCCCCGACTTTGCGGCACTACGAGCAGTACTTC
>TRBJ1-1|.|TRBV28|.
CASRRGQNTEAFF
TGTGCCAGCAGGAGGGGACAAAACACTGAAGCTTTCTTT
>TRBJ1-4|.|TRBV30|.
CAWSGRFREKLFF
TGTGCCTGGAGTGGACGCTTCCGTGAAAAACTGTTTTTT
>TRBJ2-4|.|TRBV10-3|.
CAISEYERTTKNIQYF
TGTGCCATCAGTGAGTATGAACGGACAACTAAAAACATTCAGTACTTC
>TRBJ1-5|few|TRBV28|TRBD1
CASSLTTGPGAQHF
TGTGCCAGCAGTTTAACGACAGGGCCTGGGGCCCAGCATTTT
>TRBJ1-2|.|TRBV6-1|TRBD1
CASSADRVSGYTF
TGTGCCAGCAGCGCCGACAGGGTCTCTGGCTACACCTTC
>TRBJ2-2|.|TRBV6-6|.
CASRGRVTGELFF
TGTGCCAGCAGGGGGCGGGTCACCGGGGAGCTGTTTTTT
>TRBJ2-5|.|TRBV18|.
CASSPPNKFQETQYF
TGTGCCAGCTCACCACCGAACAAATTCCAAGAGACCCAGTACTTC
>TRBJ1-2|.|TRBV5-5|.
CASSLGDKDTF
TGTGCCAGCAGCTTGGGGGACAAGGACACCTTC
>TRBJ1-2|.|TRBV28|.
CASSLLTGSYGYTF
TGTGCCAGCAGTTTATTAACAGGAAGCTATGGCTACACCTTC
>TRBJ1-6|few|TRBV2|.
CASTDLGGGHSSYNSPLHF
TGTGCCAGCACGGATCTCGGGGGGGGACACAGCTCCTATAATTCACCCCTCCACTTT
>TRBJ2-3|.|TRBV5-5|.
CASSPGGGTDTQYF
TGTGCCAGCAGCCCAGGGGGGGGCACAGATACGCAGTATTTT
>TRBJ2-5|.|TRBV7-9|.
CASSLDGKFQETQYF
TGTGCCAGCAGCTTAGATGGGAAATTCCAAGAGACCCAGTACTTC
>TRBJ1-1|once|TRBV18|.
CANSPSEGLNTEAFF
TGTGCCAACTCACCCTCGGAAGGGTTGAACACTGAAGCTTTCTTT
>TRBJ2-7|.|TRBV6-6|TRBD2
CASRGLAGTYEQYF
TGTGCCAGCCGGGGGCTAGCGGGTACCTACGAGCAGTACTTC
>TRBJ2-5|.|TRBV5-1|.
CASKAIWAQETQYF
TGCGCCAGCAAGGCTATCTGGGCCCAAGAGACCCAGTACTTC
>TRBJ2-2|.|TRBV28|.
CASSPRVKAGELFF
TGTGCCAGCAGTCCCCGGGTCAAGGCCGGGGAGCTGTTTTTT
>TRBJ1-5|.|TRBV6-6|.
CASKMPGGSQPQHF
TGTGCCAGCAAGATGCCGGGGGGGAGTCAGCCCCAGCATTTT
>TRBJ2-1|.|TRBV7-2|TRBD1
CASSLPGQGKNEQFF
TGTGCCAGCAGCTTACCGGGACAGGGTAAAAATGAGCAGTTCTTC
>TRBJ2-1|.|TRBV6-1|.
CASSPRRPNEQFF
TGTGCCAGCAGCCCTCGGAGACCGAATGAGCAGTTCTTC
>TRBJ2-6|.|TRBV2|TRBD1
CASSDTGAGANVLTF
TGTGCCAGCAGTGACACAGGGGCCGGGGCCAACGTCCTGACTTTC
>TRBJ2-1|.|TRBV7-8|.
CASSFRDPGKKEFF
TGTGCCAGCAGCTTTCGGGACCCCGGAAAGAAGGAGTTCTTC
>TRBJ2-1|few|TRBV4-3|.
CASSQTPGFSYNEQFF
TGCGCCAGCAGCCAAACCCCAGGGTTCTCCTACAATGAGCAGTTCTTC